This TCR beta chain comes out of a study of Graves' ophthalmopathy and Graves' hyperthyroidism. The term stable hyperthyroidism indicated an absence of ophthalmopathy within 18 months of follow-up. With regard to this clonotype: The antigen is unknown.

The sequenced template was RNA, covering the TCR beta CDR3 region. Second-round multiplex PCR came after first-round RT-PCR with HTBI primers. TCRdb used MiXCR to reprocess the multiplex PCR reads, holding one entry per CDR3 protein. The data hold hundreds of thousands of distinct CDR3 sequences, with 21% observed a single time. Study-level findings and limits: Also, most clonotypes expanded in the thyroid above 0.001 frequency appeared in blood.

Trimming took 5 bases from V and 3 from J; bases not matched to a gene: 4. This CDR3 is 14 amino acids long. Per the germline V gene, CDR1 is MDHEN and CDR2 is SYDVKM. The receptor comes from a woman under 30 with stable Graves' hyperthyroidism. V and J are TRBV28 and TRBJ2-4, with 7 bases that match TRBD1. The sample was peripheral blood. For the CDR3, the DNA is TGTGCCAGCAGTCCTCGGGACAGCAAAAACATTCAGTACTTC. It translates to CASSPRDSKNIQYF.